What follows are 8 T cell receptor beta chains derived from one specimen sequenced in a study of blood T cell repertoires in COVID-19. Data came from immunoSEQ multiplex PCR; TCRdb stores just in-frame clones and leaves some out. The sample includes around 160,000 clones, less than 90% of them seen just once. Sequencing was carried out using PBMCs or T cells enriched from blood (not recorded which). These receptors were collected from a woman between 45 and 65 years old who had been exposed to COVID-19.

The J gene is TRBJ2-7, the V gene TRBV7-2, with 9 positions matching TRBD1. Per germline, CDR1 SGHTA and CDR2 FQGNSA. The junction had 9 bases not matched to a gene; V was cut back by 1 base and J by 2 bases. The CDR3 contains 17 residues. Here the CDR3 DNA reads TGTGCCAGCAGCTTAGTACAGGGGGCACGGGCCGCCTACGAGCAGTACTTC. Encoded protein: CASSLVQGARAAYEQYF. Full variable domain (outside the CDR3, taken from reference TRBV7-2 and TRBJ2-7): GAGVSQSPSNKVTEKGKDVELRCDPISGHTALYWYRQSLGQGLEFLIYFQGNSAPDKSGLPSDRFSAERTGGSVSTLTIQRTQQEDSAVYLCASSLVQGARAAYEQYFGPGTRLTVT.

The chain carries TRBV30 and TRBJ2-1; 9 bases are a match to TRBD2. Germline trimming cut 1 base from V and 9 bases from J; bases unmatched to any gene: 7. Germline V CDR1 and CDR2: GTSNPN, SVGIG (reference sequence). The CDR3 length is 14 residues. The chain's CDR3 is CAWSGLAGAIEQFF. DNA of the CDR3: TGTGCCTGGAGTGGTTTAGCGGGAGCCATTGAGCAGTTCTTC.

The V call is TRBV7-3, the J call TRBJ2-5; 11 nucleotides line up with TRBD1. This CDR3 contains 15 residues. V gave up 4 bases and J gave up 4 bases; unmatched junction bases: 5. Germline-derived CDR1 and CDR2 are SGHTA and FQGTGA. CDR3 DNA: TGTGCCAGCAGCTCGGGACAGGGGGTGTTAGAGACCCAGTACTTC. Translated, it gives CASSSGQGVLETQYF.

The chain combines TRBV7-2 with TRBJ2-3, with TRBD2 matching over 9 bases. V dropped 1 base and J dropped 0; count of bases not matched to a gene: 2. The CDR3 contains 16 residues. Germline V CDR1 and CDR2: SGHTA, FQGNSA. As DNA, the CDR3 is TGTGCCAGCAGCTTAGAGGCGGGGGGGAGCACAGATACGCAGTATTTT. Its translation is CASSLEAGGSTDTQYF.

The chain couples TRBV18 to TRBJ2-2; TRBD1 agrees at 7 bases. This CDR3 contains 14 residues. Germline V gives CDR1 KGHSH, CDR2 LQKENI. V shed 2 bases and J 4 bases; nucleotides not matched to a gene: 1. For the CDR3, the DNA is TGTGCCAGCTCACCAGACAGGGCCACCGGGGAGCTGTTTTTT. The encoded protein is CASSPDRATGELFF.

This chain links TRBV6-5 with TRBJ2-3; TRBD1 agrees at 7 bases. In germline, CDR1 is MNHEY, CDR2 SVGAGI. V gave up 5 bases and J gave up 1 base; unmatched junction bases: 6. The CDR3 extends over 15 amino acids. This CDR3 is CASSLQGSRTDTQYF. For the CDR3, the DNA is TGTGCCAGCAGTCTACAGGGGTCCCGCACAGATACGCAGTATTTT.

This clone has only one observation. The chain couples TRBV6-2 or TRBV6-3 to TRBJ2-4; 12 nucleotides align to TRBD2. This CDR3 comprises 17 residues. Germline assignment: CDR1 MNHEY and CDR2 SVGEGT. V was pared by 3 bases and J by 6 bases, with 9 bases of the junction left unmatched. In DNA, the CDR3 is TGTGCCAGCAGTTATCTAGCGGGGGGGCGACGGGGAAACATTCAGTACTTC. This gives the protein CASSYLAGGRRGNIQYF.

CDR3 nucleotide sequence: TGTGCCAGTAGTCTCCGGGGAGCTAATTCACCCCTCCACTTT. Encoded protein: CASSLRGANSPLHF. This chain links TRBV19 with TRBJ1-6; no clear D. V was pared by 5 bases and J by 6 bases, with 11 bases between. The CDR3 covers 14 residues. The V gene's germline CDR1 is LNHDA and CDR2 SQIVND (reference sequence).